The clone carrying this TCR beta chain appeared a few times. Its cognate antigen is unknown. The data were obtained in a study of response to subunit inactivated influenza vaccine. Overall study results and limits: Each seasonal influenza vaccination, the authors suggested, recruits few new T cells.

V trimming: 4 bases; J trimming: 9 bases; junction bases outside the gene matches: 6. Germline loops: CDR1 ENHRY, CDR2 SYGVKD. The CDR3 has 14 residues. TCRdb re-called the RT-PCR reads through MiXCR, storing one row per CDR3 protein. The data show about 780,000 distinct CDR3 sequences, around a sixth seen once. The sample consisted of PBMCs from blood, taken more than 4 days after vaccination. The source is a man aged 50 or older who received an inactivated influenza vaccine. The V call is TRBV10-3, the J call TRBJ2-1, with 10 bases aligning to TRBD2. The CDR3 reads CAISALAGDGEQFF. Written as DNA, the CDR3 is TGTGCCATCAGTGCGCTAGCGGGAGATGGTGAGCAGTTCTTC.